These 5 T cell receptor beta chains came from one sample sequenced in a study of shared clonotypes between healthy human individuals. Method: immunoSEQ multiplex PCR; TCRdb's copy keeps in-frame clones and lacks some. The repertoire holds over a million clones, with around 97% as singletons. The sample consisted of naive CD4+ T cells sorted from blood. This sample's subset: CD45RA+ positively selected. The receptor set was obtained from a man aged 30 to 45 in good health.

V is TRBV7-9 and J is TRBJ2-5, with 13 nucleotides matching TRBD2. There are 14 residues in the CDR3. Germline CDR1 reads SEHNR; CDR2 reads FQNEAQ (reference sequence). Trimming removed 5 bases from V and 5 bases from J; junction bases left unmatched: 2. CDR3 nucleotides: TGTGCCAGCAGCAAGACTAGCGGGAGGGAGACCCAGTACTTC. As protein: CASSKTSGRETQYF.

The chain joins TRBV10-3 to TRBJ2-3, with 7 bases aligning to TRBD1. The CDR3 contains 15 residues. The germline V gene encodes CDR1 ENHRY and CDR2 SYGVKD. V dropped 10 bases and J dropped 3; count of bases not matched to a gene: 13. CDR3 in amino acids: CATGVDRELTDTQYF. DNA of the CDR3: TGTGCCACCGGGGTCGACAGGGAGTTGACAGATACGCAGTATTTT.

The chain links TRBV15 to TRBJ2-3, with 7 positions matching TRBD2. V was pared by 5 bases and J by 2 bases, with 13 bases of the junction left unmatched. CDR1 and CDR2 from the germline V gene are LNHNV and YYDKDF (reference sequence). The CDR3 consists of 17 residues. CDR3 protein: CATSASGRTSITDTQYF. The CDR3 DNA is TGTGCCACCAGCGCGTCCGGTAGGACTAGTATCACAGATACGCAGTATTTT.

This clone appeared once. The chain employs TRBV12-5 and TRBJ2-2; 7 nucleotides line up with TRBD1. The V segment lost 4 bases and the J segment 5 bases; nucleotides outside the gene matches: 10. CDR3 length: 16 amino acids. The germline CDR1 and CDR2 sequences are LGHNT and FRNRAP. CDR3 in DNA: TGTGCTAGTGGTTCTACAGGGGTCCCGAGGACCGGGGAGCTGTTTTTT. Amino acids: CASGSTGVPRTGELFF.

The chain carries TRBV6-5 and TRBJ2-7; the match to TRBD2 covers 8 bases. Germline V lookup: CDR1 MNHEY, CDR2 SVGAGI. V trimming: 6 bases; J trimming: 2 bases; junction bases outside the gene matches: 9. CDR3 length equals 15 residues. The CDR3 coding sequence is TGTGCCAGCAGGGACTTGACTAGCGCGACCTACGAGCAGTACTTC. This codes for CASRDLTSATYEQYF.